Here is one T cell receptor (beta chain) with its context. Other nucleotide sequences from this sample produce the same CDR3. This entry is derived from a study of OX40 agonist ivuxolimab in advanced cancers. About the study: A mean age of approximately 58 years, range roughly 23 to 85, was recorded, and roughly 83% were male.

TCRdb's table, derived via immunoSEQ multiplex PCR, lists solely in-frame clones and lacks some. The sample shows over 50,000 clones, approximately 92% of them seen only once. Germline CDR1 reads SNHLY; CDR2 reads FYNNEI. J lost 3 bases, V lost 3 bases, and 2 bases had no gene match. CDR3 length: 13 amino acids. The genes are TRBV2 and TRBJ2-7; 7 bases are a match to TRBD2. This sample comprised CD4+ or CD8+ T cells sorted from blood, obtained in a trial of the OX40 agonist ivuxolimab. The sequence came from an adult with an advanced solid tumor such as melanoma, head and neck, liver or kidney cancer. Written as DNA, the CDR3 is TGTGCCAGCAGTGAGGGAGGGTACTACGAGCAGTACTTC. Residues: CASSEGGYYEQYF.